These 14 T cell receptor beta chains share one sample of origin, sequenced in a study of blood T cell repertoires in COVID-19. Sequencing was performed with immunoSEQ multiplex PCR; in TCRdb, only in-frame clones are kept and a portion is missing. The table shows some 150,000 clones, with approximately 84% occurring only once. The source material was peripheral blood. The receptors shown here come from a man aged 65 to 79 with acute or convalescent COVID-19.

The J gene is TRBJ2-3, the V gene TRBV12-5, with a weak D call TRBD2 (7 bases). The V gene lost 6 bases and the J gene lost 6 bases, with 19 bases spanning the gap. This CDR3 has 15 amino acids. Per germline, CDR1 LGHNT and CDR2 FRNRAP. The CDR3 DNA reads as TGTGCTAGTGGAAAGGGACTAATGCAGGGGGATACGCAGTATTTT. It is translated as CASGKGLMQGDTQYF.

The chain has TRBV6-4 and TRBJ2-1; 8 positions match TRBD2. The CDR3 is 15 residues long. From germline, CDR1 is MRHNA and CDR2 SNTAGT. The trim removed 6 bases at V and 7 bases at J, leaving 11 bases unmatched. The CDR3 sequence is CASSPSGGRLNEQFF. CDR3 nucleotides: TGTGCCAGCAGCCCTTCTGGCGGGAGGCTAAATGAGCAGTTCTTC.

Comments on this clone: A read error may account for a junction end that differs from germline. J is TRBJ2-5 and V is TRBV15; the D gene is possibly TRBD1 (5 bases). Per the germline V gene, CDR1 is LNHNV and CDR2 is YYDKDF (reference sequence). The CDR3 is 15 residues long. In nucleotides, the CDR3 is TGTGCCACCAGGAGAGGCAGGGCTCCCCAAGAGACCCAGTACTTC. Its translation: CATRRGRAPQETQYF.

This sequence joins TRBV28 and TRBJ2-1; possible D gene TRBD1, 6 bases. Per germline, CDR1 MDHEN and CDR2 SYDVKM. The CDR3 consists of 13 residues. V was clipped by 6 bases and J by 10 bases, with 16 bases between them. The CDR3 nucleotides read TGTGCCAGCAGGAGACCAGGACAGATAGAGCAGTTCTTC. It encodes CASRRPGQIEQFF.

This chain joins TRBV7-9 and TRBJ2-3; 10 nucleotides line up with TRBD2. The CDR3 sequence is 17 residues long. The germline V gene encodes CDR1 SEHNR and CDR2 FQNEAQ (reference sequence). The J segment lost 6 bases and the V segment lost 1 base, leaving 10 bases of the junction unmatched. CDR3 amino acids: CASSLGASGRGVDTQYF. The CDR3 DNA sequence: TGTGCCAGCAGCTTAGGGGCTAGCGGGAGAGGGGTCGATACGCAGTATTTT. The variable domain in full, with the rest retrieved from reference TRBV7-9 and TRBJ2-3, is DTGVSQNPRHKITKRGQNVTFRCDPISEHNRLYWYRQTLGQGPEFLTYFQNEAQLEKSRLLSDRFSAERPKGSFSTLEIQRTEQGDSAMYLCASSLGASGRGVDTQYFGPGTRLTVL.

The chain recombines TRBV7-9 with TRBJ2-1; 9 positions match TRBD2. The germline V gene encodes CDR1 SEHNR and CDR2 FQNEAQ (reference sequence). This CDR3 has 17 residues. The J segment lost 7 bases and the V segment lost 5 bases, leaving 15 bases of the junction unmatched. CDR3 DNA: TGTGCCAGCAGCCGGACTCGCGGGGGGGCGGGTGGTAATGAGCAGTTCTTC. Protein sequence: CASSRTRGGAGGNEQFF.

The CDR3 coding sequence is TGTGCCATCCTAAGGGGGCTGGGAGAGACCCAGTACTTC. This codes for CAILRGLGETQYF. The chain employs TRBV10-3 and TRBJ2-5, with 7 bases that match TRBD1. The germline CDR1 and CDR2 sequences are ENHRY and SYGVKD. The CDR3 covers 13 residues. V shed 8 bases and J 4 bases; nucleotides not matched to a gene: 7.

This chain joins TRBV6-5 and TRBJ1-2, with D possibly being TRBD1 (5 bases). V was clipped by 0 bases and J by 8 bases, with 13 bases between them. CDR1 is MNHEY and CDR2 is SVGAGI in the germline V gene. The CDR3 is 14 amino acids. The CDR3 protein is CASSYSGRVEGYTF. The CDR3 bases are TGTGCCAGCAGTTACTCCGGCAGGGTCGAGGGCTACACCTTC.

This chain uses TRBV5-6 with TRBJ2-5, with D possibly TRBD1 on 6 matching bases. The V gene lost 0 bases and the J gene lost 5 bases, with 14 bases spanning the gap. Per the germline V gene, CDR1 is SGHDT and CDR2 is YYEEEE. This CDR3 comprises 15 residues. CDR3 sequence: CASSLGRGGGETQYF. The CDR3, as DNA: TGTGCCAGCAGCTTGGGCAGGGGCGGTGGGGAGACCCAGTACTTC.

This chain joins TRBV5-1 and TRBJ1-5; tentative D call: TRBD1 (6 bases). Trimming pared 4 bases from V and 5 bases from J, leaving 13 bases between. This CDR3 region has 14 residues. The germline CDR1 and CDR2 sequences are SGHRS and YFSETQ. This chain's CDR3 is CASSVTGGDQPQHF. For the CDR3, the DNA is TGCGCCAGCAGCGTGACAGGTGGAGATCAGCCCCAGCATTTT.

The V call is TRBV19, the J call TRBJ1-4; D is uncertain. The CDR3 runs to 13 residues. Germline CDR1 is LNHDA and CDR2 is SQIVND (reference sequence). Trimming stripped 7 bases from V and 5 bases from J, with 11 bases between. CDR3 sequence reads: CASNPRGNEKLFF. The CDR3 DNA follows: TGTGCCAGTAATCCGAGAGGGAATGAAAAACTGTTTTTT.

This clone has only one observation. V gene TRBV5-1 combines with J gene TRBJ1-1, with 7 positions matching TRBD1. In germline, CDR1 is SGHRS, CDR2 YFSETQ. There are 15 residues in the CDR3. V lost 2 bases, J lost 3 bases, and 7 bases stayed unmatched. The CDR3 spells CASSLRQGRDTEAFF. The CDR3 nucleotides are TGCGCCAGCAGCTTAAGACAGGGCCGGGACACTGAAGCTTTCTTT.

The chain combines TRBV4-2 with TRBJ2-6, with a possible D match to TRBD2 (5 bases). Trimming left V 0 bases short and J 0 bases short, with 9 bases between. The V gene's germline CDR1 is LGHNA and CDR2 YNFKEQ. The CDR3 covers 17 residues. The CDR3, as DNA: TGTGCCAGCAGCCAAGATGCCGGGAACTCTGGGGCCAACGTCCTGACTTTC. This codes for CASSQDAGNSGANVLTF.

This clone was counted once. The rearrangement joins TRBV7-9 to TRBJ2-1, with 10 bases identical to TRBD1. This CDR3 is 16 amino acids long. Per germline, CDR1 SEHNR and CDR2 FQNEAQ (reference sequence). V was clipped by 1 base and J by 4 bases; unmatched bases: 4. CDR3 sequence: CASSLDGTGVYNEQFF. CDR3 sequence (DNA): TGTGCCAGCAGCTTAGACGGGACAGGGGTATACAATGAGCAGTTCTTC.